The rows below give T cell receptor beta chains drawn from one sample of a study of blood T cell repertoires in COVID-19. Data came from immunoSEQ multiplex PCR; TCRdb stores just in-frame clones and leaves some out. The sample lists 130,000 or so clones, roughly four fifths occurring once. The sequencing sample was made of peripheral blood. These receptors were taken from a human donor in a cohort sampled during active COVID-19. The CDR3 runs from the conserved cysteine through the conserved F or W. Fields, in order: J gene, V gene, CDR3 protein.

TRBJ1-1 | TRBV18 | CATAAGTGGVLGAFF
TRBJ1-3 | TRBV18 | CASSRAQTVGNTIYF
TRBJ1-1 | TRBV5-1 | CASSLYSGMTEAFF
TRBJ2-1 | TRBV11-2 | CASSLDGLAGRYNEQFF
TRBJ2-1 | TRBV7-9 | CASSLPGFVAGAINNEQFF
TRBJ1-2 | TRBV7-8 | CASSPKVGAGYTF
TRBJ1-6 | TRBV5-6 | CASSKDGGNNSPLHF
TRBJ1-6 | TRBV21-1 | CASSKEGQYNSPLHF
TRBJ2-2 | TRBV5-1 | CASSLELAGTSGELFF
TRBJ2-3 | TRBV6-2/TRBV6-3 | CANSYSASDTSRDTQYF
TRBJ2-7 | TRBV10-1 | CASSESGPGSYEQYF
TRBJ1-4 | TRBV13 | CASSVRTGRNEKLFF
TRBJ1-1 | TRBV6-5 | CASSYGDGATEAFF
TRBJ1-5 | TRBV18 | CASSPSGTDNQPQHF
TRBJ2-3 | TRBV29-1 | CSVEDRGGGAVDTQYF
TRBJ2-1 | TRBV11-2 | CASSLWEGNEQFF
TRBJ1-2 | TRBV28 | CASNLMSYRFLNYGYTF
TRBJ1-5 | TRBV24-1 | CATLREVGNQPQHF
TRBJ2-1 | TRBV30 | CAWTRGENEQFF
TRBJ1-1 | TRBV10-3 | CAISGQGRVEAFF
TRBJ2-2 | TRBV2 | CASSEQTGRRKQNTGELFF
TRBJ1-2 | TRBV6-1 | CASSDKNYGYTF
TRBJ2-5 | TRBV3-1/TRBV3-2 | CASSQGAETQYF
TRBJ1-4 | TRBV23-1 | CASSPRPPGLVEKLFF
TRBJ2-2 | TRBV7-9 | CASSRRTGDLTGELFF
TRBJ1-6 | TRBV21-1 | CASNIAWGPHRGHNSPLHF
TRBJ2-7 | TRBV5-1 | CASSLTGKNEQYF
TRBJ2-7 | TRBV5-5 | CASSLGEGYEQYF
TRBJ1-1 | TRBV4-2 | CASSLGSDSEAFF
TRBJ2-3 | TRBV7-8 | CASSLSLRRGIDTQYF
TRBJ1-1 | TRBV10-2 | CASSEHSGEAFF
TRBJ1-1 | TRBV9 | CASSLGGVNTEAFF
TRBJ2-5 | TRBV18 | CASSLQETQYF
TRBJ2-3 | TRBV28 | CASSLPSYTDTQYF
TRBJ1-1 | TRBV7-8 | CASSLVEAPNTEAFF
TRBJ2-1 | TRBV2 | CASSAASGGAVDEQFF
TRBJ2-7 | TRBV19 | CASSTGYEQYF
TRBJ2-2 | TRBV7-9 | CASSLESPRFTGELFF
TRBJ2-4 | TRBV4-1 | CASSQDYSRNIQYF
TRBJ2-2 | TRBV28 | CASSLGGNTGELFF
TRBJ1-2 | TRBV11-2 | CASSPAGYGYTF
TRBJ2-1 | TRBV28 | CASSFPSRSSGGYNEQFF
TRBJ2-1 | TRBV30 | CAWRNRGGGNEQFF
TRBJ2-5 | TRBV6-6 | CASSYSRGYQETQYF
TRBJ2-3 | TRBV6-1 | CASSEVSRSTDTQYF
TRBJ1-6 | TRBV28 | CASRPTGSPLALHF
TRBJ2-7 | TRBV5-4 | CASSLGGTSDYEQYF
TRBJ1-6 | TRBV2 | CASSRRDRSYNSPLHF
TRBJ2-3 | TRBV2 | CASSALAGGYTQYF
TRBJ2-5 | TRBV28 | CASSLGRWGQGEKETQYF